Shown below are 26 T cell receptor beta chains from a single sample sequenced in a study of response to subunit inactivated influenza vaccine listed by TCRdb under 2018. The protocol used for the library was RT-PCR. Sequencing instrument: Illumina HiSeq 2500. TCRdb's own reprocessing of the public reads used fastp at Q25 and MiXCR and kept productive beta chains. Rows with one shared CDR3 protein collapse into an entry with the most common genes and DNA. The sample data list about 170,000 distinct CDR3 sequences, and approximately 12% of these were observed just once. Over 25% of the sample is held by the ten biggest clonotypes. These sequences were also reported in another study, on T cells expressing NK-cell markers. The second study reports: The TCR beta cDNA libraries were made using 5'RACE template switching, a step that added both a universal primer site and unique molecular identifiers.

Sequences were derived from CD8+ T cells sorted from PBMCs, sampled approximately 12 days after vaccination. Source of these receptors: a man between 50 and 59 years old who received an inactivated influenza vaccine. Donor details come from another sample of the same person, matched by shared clones.

This clonotype turned up a few times. The V call is TRBV2, the J call TRBJ2-4, with TRBD1 identical over 8 bases. Germline V CDR1 and CDR2: SNHLY, FYNNEI. The CDR3 contains 16 residues. With 3 bases clipped from V and 5 bases from J, the junction kept 9 bases outside the gene matches. CDR3 loop: CASSEGYLTGENIQYF. DNA for the CDR3: TGTGCCAGCAGTGAGGGATACTTGACAGGGGAAAACATTCAGTACTTC.

The rearrangement joins TRBV3-1 to TRBJ2-5, with 11 positions matching TRBD2. Germline V lookup: CDR1 LGHDT, CDR2 YNNKEL (reference sequence). The length of the CDR3 is 17 residues. Unmatched junction bases numbered 7, after V lost 4 bases and J lost 0 bases. The CDR3 DNA follows: TGTGCCAGCAGCCCCCGGACTAGCGGGTACTACCAAGAGACCCAGTACTTC. Protein product: CASSPRTSGYYQETQYF.

This clonotype showed up just a few times. The chain links TRBV27 to TRBJ1-1; 7 positions match TRBD1. There are 16 residues in the CDR3. Germline V gene lookup returns CDR1 MNHEY and CDR2 SMNVEV (reference sequence). V lost 5 bases to trimming and J lost 0 bases; unmatched junction nucleotides: 9. CDR3 region: CASSGPGGQLNTEAFF. CDR3 coding DNA: TGTGCCAGCAGTGGTCCGGGGGGACAGCTGAACACTGAAGCTTTCTTT.

This clonotype was counted ten times or more. The gene calls are TRBV9 and TRBJ2-2, with 11 bases identical to TRBD2. The CDR3 runs 15 residues. The germline V gene encodes CDR1 SGDLS and CDR2 YYNGEE. Losses at the gene ends were 4 bases for V and 6 bases for J; bases not matched to a gene: 5. Written as DNA, the CDR3 is TGTGCCAGCAGCACCGGGACTAGCGGCGCCGGGGAGCTGTTTTTT. Protein sequence: CASSTGTSGAGELFF.

The V call is TRBV5-1, the J call TRBJ2-1; 11 bases map to TRBD2. After removal of 1 base from V and 2 bases from J, the junction contained 5 bases not matched to a gene. The CDR3 consists of 17 residues. Germline V gives CDR1 SGHRS, CDR2 YFSETQ. The CDR3 DNA reads as TGCGCCAGCAGCTTGACTAGCGGGAGAGAGACCTACAATGAGCAGTTCTTC. Translated, it gives CASSLTSGRETYNEQFF.

The table lists this clonotype with a few counts. The genes are TRBV7-9 and TRBJ2-1; 10 bases map to TRBD2. The CDR3 is 17 amino acids. The V gene end was trimmed by 5 bases and the J gene end by 1 base; junction bases not matched to a gene: 8. The germline gives CDR1 SEHNR, CDR2 FQNEAQ (reference sequence). The CDR3 sequence: CASSLGLAETSYNEQFF. CDR3 DNA: TGTGCCAGCAGCCTAGGACTAGCGGAAACGTCCTACAATGAGCAGTTCTTC.

This clonotype has at least ten counts. V usage is TRBV7-2 and J usage is TRBJ2-7, with D uncertain. The germline CDR1 and CDR2 sequences are SGHTA and FQGNSA. The V end was cut by 0 bases, the J end by 3 bases, with 9 bases between. The CDR3 length is 14 residues. The CDR3 DNA reads as TGTGCCAGCAGCTTAGCGCTAACCGGCTACGAGCAGTACTTC. Protein sequence: CASSLALTGYEQYF.

At least ten counts were recorded for this clonotype. The CDR3 coding sequence is TGCGCCAGCAGCCAAGACGGTAGTCAGTATAATTCACCCCTCCACTTT. This translates into CASSQDGSQYNSPLHF. The chain has TRBV4-3 and TRBJ1-6; D is uncertain. Trimming cost V 0 bases and J 4 bases, with 10 bases left between them. Germline V lookup: CDR1 LGHNA, CDR2 YSLEER. The CDR3 contains 16 residues.

The chain has TRBV29-1 and TRBJ2-7, with TRBD1 identical over 10 bases. Germline V gene data show CDR1 as SQVTM and CDR2 as ANQGSEA. With V trimmed by 6 bases and J by 2 bases, 4 bases remained unmatched. This CDR3 region has 13 residues. In DNA, the CDR3 is TGCAGCGTCCCCGGGACAGGGGCCTACGAGCAGTACTTC. It yields the protein CSVPGTGAYEQYF.

This clonotype was seen at least ten times. This chain links TRBV4-3 with TRBJ2-7; D is unresolved. Trimming cost V 0 bases and J 4 bases, with 16 bases left between them. Germline assignment: CDR1 LGHNA and CDR2 YSLEER. The CDR3 spans 16 residues. The CDR3 is CASSQDLAFLGYEQYF. The CDR3 coding sequence is TGCGCCAGCAGCCAAGATTTAGCTTTTTTGGGGTACGAGCAGTACTTC.

This clonotype was seen at least ten times. The V and J genes are TRBV4-2 and TRBJ2-7, with TRBD2 matching 7 bases. V trimming: 0 bases; J trimming: 6 bases; junction bases outside the gene matches: 5. Germline CDR1 is LGHNA and CDR2 is YNFKEQ. This CDR3 contains 14 residues. CDR3 sequence reads: CASSQDEGLREQYF. CDR3 bases: TGTGCCAGCAGCCAAGATGAGGGACTACGCGAGCAGTACTTC.

A few counts support this clonotype. The rearrangement uses TRBV4-2 and TRBJ2-6, with 10 bases aligning to TRBD2. The CDR3 is 19 residues long. V lost 9 bases to trimming and J lost 0 bases; unmatched junction nucleotides: 14. CDR1 is LGHNA, CDR2 YNFKEQ, per germline. In nucleotides, the CDR3 is TGTGCCAGGCGGAGCAGAGGGACTAGCGCCACCTCTGGGGCCAACGTCCTGACTTTC. This sequence encodes CARRSRGTSATSGANVLTF.

V gene TRBV14 combines with J gene TRBJ2-7; D gene uncertain. Germline V gene lookup returns CDR1 SGHDN and CDR2 FVKESK. This CDR3 contains 13 residues. Trimming took off 3 bases at V and 4 bases at J, with 10 bases between the two ends. Here the CDR3 reads CASSHPQGYEQYF. CDR3 in DNA: TGTGCCAGCAGCCACCCCCAAGGGTACGAGCAGTACTTC. The full variable domain, its missing parts supplied by reference TRBV14 and TRBJ2-7, is EAGVTQFPSHSVIEKGQTVTLRCDPISGHDNLYWYRRVMGKEIKFLLHFVKESKQDESGMPNNRFLAERTGGTYSTLKVQPAELEDSGVYFCASSHPQGYEQYFGPGTRLTVT.

This clonotype appeared a few times. J is TRBJ2-5 and V is TRBV6-5; D possibly uses TRBD1 or TRBD2 (5 bases each). Germline CDR1 and CDR2: MNHEY and SVGAGI. Between the trimmed V and J ends, which lost 8 bases and 4 bases, there was a span of 11 bases. The CDR3 has 12 residues. CDR3 in DNA: TGTGCCAGCGGGACCTCGGCAGAGACCCAGTACTTC. Amino acids: CASGTSAETQYF.

The sample holds many counts of this clonotype. The chain is built from TRBV2 and TRBJ2-1, with TRBD1 matching 7 bases. The CDR3 contains 16 residues. The V segment lost 6 bases and the J segment 9 bases; nucleotides outside the gene matches: 17. CDR1 SNHLY and CDR2 FYNNEI come from the germline V gene. The CDR3 DNA is TGTGCCAGCAGGGGCACGACAGGGTCCATAATCCTTGAGCAGTTCTTC. Residues: CASRGTTGSIILEQFF.

This clonotype was found a few times. This sequence joins TRBV9 and TRBJ2-1; D is unresolved. The CDR3 spans 15 residues. Trimming stripped 0 bases from V and 2 bases from J, with 9 bases between. Per germline, CDR1 SGDLS and CDR2 YYNGEE. CDR3: CASSVANTPYNEQFF. In DNA form, the CDR3 reads TGTGCCAGCAGCGTAGCTAACACCCCCTACAATGAGCAGTTCTTC. The full variable domain, its missing parts supplied by reference TRBV9 and TRBJ2-1, is DSGVTQTPKHLITATGQRVTLRCSPRSGDLSVYWYQQSLDQGLQFLIQYYNGEERAKGNILERFSAQQFPDLHSELNLSSLELGDSALYFCASSVANTPYNEQFFGPGTRLTVL.

This clonotype came up a few times. This sequence joins TRBV6-6 and TRBJ2-2, with unresolved D. V was pared by 5 bases and J by 9 bases, with 13 bases between. This CDR3 contains 13 residues. The germline V gene has CDR1 MNHNY and CDR2 SVGAGI (reference sequence). For the CDR3, the DNA is TGTGCCAGCAGTCCCGCCACGTCCCGGGAGCTGTTTTTT. Translation gives CASSPATSRELFF.

The V call is TRBV12-3 or TRBV12-4, the J call TRBJ1-3; D not certain. The CDR3 totals 15 residues. The germline V and J ends were trimmed by 1 base and 0 bases, with 7 bases remaining between them. CDR3 residues: CASSLDGNSGNTIYF. CDR3 bases: TGTGCCAGCAGTTTAGACGGAAACTCTGGAAACACCATATATTTT.

V and J are TRBV7-6 and TRBJ1-6, with 7 bases matching TRBD1. The CDR3 runs to 14 residues. The ends lost 5 bases at V and 10 bases at J; junction bases unmatched: 8. The germline gives CDR1 SGHVS, CDR2 FNYEAQ. CDR3 DNA sequence: TGTGCCAGCAGCCCGGGGCAGGGGGAATCACCCCTCCACTTT. This translates into CASSPGQGESPLHF.

The J gene is TRBJ2-7, the V gene TRBV20-1; TRBD2 matches 9 bases. V lost 6 bases and J lost 4; bases outside the gene matches: 19. Per germline, CDR1 DFQATT and CDR2 SNEGSKA (reference sequence). There are 17 residues in the CDR3. CDR3: CSASIWLAGDRVYEQYF. The CDR3 DNA reads as TGCAGTGCCTCTATTTGGTTAGCGGGAGATCGGGTATACGAGCAGTACTTC.

The V call is TRBV28, the J call TRBJ1-3; possibly TRBD1 for D (5 bases). The germline V gene encodes CDR1 MDHEN and CDR2 SYDVKM. The CDR3 runs 18 residues. Between the trimmed V and J ends, which lost 4 bases and 0 bases, there was a span of 19 bases. In DNA form, the CDR3 reads TGTGCCAGCAGTTCCTTCCTCCTGACAGCGAGCTCTGGAAACACCATATATTTT. Translation gives CASSSFLLTASSGNTIYF. The full variable domain, rest sourced from reference TRBV28 and TRBJ1-3, is DVKVTQSSRYLVKRTGEKVFLECVQDMDHENMFWYRQDPGLGLRLIYFSYDVKMKEKGDIPEGYSVSREKKERFSLILESASTNQTSMYLCASSSFLLTASSGNTIYFGEGSWLTVV.

The gene calls are TRBV6-5 and TRBJ1-5; D is unclear. CDR1 is MNHEY and CDR2 is SVGAGI in the germline V gene. V lost 2 bases and J lost 6, with 8 bases in between. The length of the CDR3 is 13 residues. The CDR3 reads CASSYKDSQPQHF. CDR3 nucleotide sequence: TGTGCCAGCAGTTACAAGGACTCTCAGCCCCAGCATTTT.

The V and J genes are TRBV13 and TRBJ2-1; no definite D call. Germline CDR1 and CDR2: PRHDT and FYEKMQ (reference sequence). Trimming took off 5 bases at V and 4 bases at J, with 6 bases between the two ends. CDR3 length: 12 residues. This CDR3 is CASSADYNEQFF. The DNA for the CDR3 is TGTGCCAGCAGCGCAGATTACAATGAGCAGTTCTTC.

In this sample, this clonotype turned up a few times. The DNA of the CDR3 is TGCAGTGCTAGATTCGACAGCACCATGACTAATAATTCACCCCTCCACTTT. Encoded protein: CSARFDSTMTNNSPLHF. The gene calls are TRBV20-1 and TRBJ1-6, with a possible D match to TRBD1 (5 bases). The germline V gene encodes CDR1 DFQATT and CDR2 SNEGSKA (reference sequence). The CDR3 consists of 17 residues. Trimming pared 2 bases from V and 5 bases from J, leaving 19 bases between.

This clonotype was observed many times. The chain recombines TRBV6-2 or TRBV6-3 with TRBJ2-1; 11 nucleotides agree with TRBD2. The V gene's germline CDR1 is MNHEY and CDR2 SVGEGT. J was trimmed by 6 bases and V by 0 bases; bases with no gene match: 1. The CDR3 totals 15 residues. Written as DNA, the CDR3 is TGTGCCAGCAGTTACTCACTAGCGGGAGCCAATGAGCAGTTCTTC. Translating it yields CASSYSLAGANEQFF.

The gene calls are TRBV7-9 and TRBJ2-7, with D tentatively TRBD2 (5 bases). With 5 bases removed from V and 2 bases from J, the gap between germline ends came to 10 bases. The CDR3 has 13 residues. CDR1 SEHNR and CDR2 FQNEAQ come from the germline V gene (reference sequence). The CDR3 DNA reads as TGTGCCAGCAGCGGAGCCGGGACCTACGAGCAGTACTTC. Translation gives CASSGAGTYEQYF.